This TCR beta chain was retrieved from a study of shared clonotypes between healthy human individuals. Study as a whole: Researchers assigned three CD4 naive, three CD4 memory, two CD8 naive and one CD8 memory plate to each donor.

Study observations and caveats: The study found about 5% of naive CD4 clonotypes shared across four donors. Incompleteness in sorted-subset sequencing, despite large depth, was shown by rarefaction. Naive subsets tended to show greater estimated richness than memory subsets.

With respect to this clone: Its antigen is not known.

Data came from immunoSEQ multiplex PCR; TCRdb stores just in-frame clones and leaves some out. The sample lists 1.6 million or so clones, 95% to 97% seen once, with approximately 1.1% in the top ten. This TCR was recovered from a man aged 30 to 39 in good health. Sequencing was performed on naive CD4+ T cells sorted from blood. Subset of the sample: CD45RA+ positively selected.

The CDR3 DNA follows: TGTGCCAGCAGCGTAGGATTAGGGTCCTATGGCTACACCTTC. Translating it yields CASSVGLGSYGYTF. The chain carries TRBV9 and TRBJ1-2; D unclear. Germline V gives CDR1 SGDLS, CDR2 YYNGEE. V lost 0 bases and J lost 4, with 10 bases in between. The CDR3 covers 14 residues.